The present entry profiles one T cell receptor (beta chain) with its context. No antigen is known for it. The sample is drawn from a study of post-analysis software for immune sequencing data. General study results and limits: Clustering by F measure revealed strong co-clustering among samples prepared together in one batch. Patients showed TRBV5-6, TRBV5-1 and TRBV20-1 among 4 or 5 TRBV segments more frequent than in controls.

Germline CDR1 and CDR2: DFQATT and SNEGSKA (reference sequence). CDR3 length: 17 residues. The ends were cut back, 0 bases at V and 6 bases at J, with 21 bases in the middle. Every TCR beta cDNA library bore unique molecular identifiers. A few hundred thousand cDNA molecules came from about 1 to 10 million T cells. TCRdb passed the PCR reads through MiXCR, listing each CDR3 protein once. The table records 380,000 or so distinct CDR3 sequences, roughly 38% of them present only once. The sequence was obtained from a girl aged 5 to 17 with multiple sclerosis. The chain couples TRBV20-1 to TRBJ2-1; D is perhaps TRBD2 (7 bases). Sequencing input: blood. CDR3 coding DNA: TGCAGTGCTAGAGATACCTTGGGCGCGGGGGCCGGCAATGAGCAGTTCTTC. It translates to CSARDTLGAGAGNEQFF.